These T cell receptor beta chains were read from a single sample in a study of blood T cell repertoires in COVID-19. Produced via immunoSEQ multiplex PCR; TCRdb's table is partial and in-frame only. The table lists nearly 200,000 clones, around nine tenths of them singletons. Sequenced: peripheral blood. These receptors all come from a woman between 35 and 50 years old who had recovered from COVID-19. The CDR3 runs from the conserved cysteine through the conserved F or W. D genes are given only for firm matches. Clone size is shown for a subset of rows, as once, few, many or a class of expanded clone.

j_call clone_size d_call v_call cdr3_aa cdr3_nt
TRBJ2-5 NA NA TRBV5-5 CASSDLVKETQYF TGTGCCAGCAGCGACCTAGTTAAAGAGACCCAGTACTTC
TRBJ2-1 once TRBD1 TRBV5-1 CASSRDRDYNEQFF TGCGCCAGCAGTAGGGACAGGGACTACAATGAGCAGTTCTTC
TRBJ2-7 NA TRBD2 TRBV7-2 CASSATLAGGSYEQYF TGTGCCAGCAGCGCCACCTTAGCGGGAGGCTCCTACGAGCAGTACTTC
TRBJ2-6 NA NA TRBV5-4 CASSPAGAGANVLTF TGTGCCAGCAGCCCCGCAGGCGCTGGGGCCAACGTCCTGACTTTC
TRBJ2-5 NA TRBD2 TRBV30 CAWGTSGQETQYF TGTGCCTGGGGGACTAGCGGGCAAGAGACCCAGTACTTC
TRBJ1-1 NA TRBD1 TRBV18 CASSPQTGVDTEAFF TGTGCCAGCTCACCTCAGACAGGGGTGGACACTGAAGCTTTCTTT
TRBJ2-4 NA TRBD1 TRBV5-8 CASSLRSGGLSKNIQYF TGTGCCAGCAGCTTGCGGTCAGGGGGCTTGTCCAAAAACATTCAGTACTTC
TRBJ2-2 NA NA TRBV5-1 CASSLVGSANTGELFF TGCGCCAGCAGCTTGGTAGGCAGCGCGAACACCGGGGAGCTGTTTTTT
TRBJ1-6 few NA TRBV28 CASSYWQGNSPLHF TGTGCCAGCAGTTACTGGCAGGGTAATTCACCCCTCCACTTT
TRBJ2-7 NA TRBD2 TRBV30 CAWSGTSHYEQYF TGTGCCTGGAGTGGGACTAGCCACTACGAGCAGTACTTC
TRBJ2-1 NA NA TRBV6-5 CASSYSLAPSYNEQFF TGTGCCAGCAGTTACTCTTTAGCGCCGTCCTACAATGAGCAGTTCTTC
TRBJ2-5 NA NA TRBV27 CASSPVDRSQETQYF TGTGCCAGCAGTCCCGTCGACAGATCCCAAGAGACCCAGTACTTC
TRBJ1-2 NA TRBD1 TRBV30 CAWSDPGGAYHGYTF TGTGCCTGGAGTGACCCAGGGGGCGCATATCATGGCTACACCTTC
TRBJ2-7 few TRBD1 TRBV3-1/TRBV3-2 CASSPGTGTYEQYF TGTGCCAGCAGCCCTGGGACAGGGACCTACGAGCAGTACTTC
TRBJ1-4 NA TRBD1 TRBV7-9 CASSFWSRAGGFEKLFF TGTGCCAGCAGCTTTTGGTCACGGGCAGGGGGCTTTGAAAAACTGTTTTTT
TRBJ1-1 NA NA TRBV7-6 CASSLVPQGNTEAFF TGTGCCAGCAGCTTAGTCCCGCAGGGGAACACTGAAGCTTTCTTT
TRBJ1-1 NA TRBD1 TRBV7-9 CASSLGQGSLQNTEAFF TGTGCCAGCAGCTTAGGACAGGGAAGCCTCCAGAACACTGAAGCTTTCTTT
TRBJ2-5 NA NA TRBV9 CASSGDLAVQETQYF TGTGCCAGCAGCGGAGACTTAGCGGTTCAAGAGACCCAGTACTTC
TRBJ1-5 NA NA TRBV5-1 CASSLGTPNQPQHF TGCGCCAGCAGCTTGGGGACTCCTAATCAGCCCCAGCATTTT
TRBJ2-1 NA NA TRBV29-1 CSIANGNSYNEQFF TGCAGCATAGCTAACGGGAACTCCTACAATGAGCAGTTCTTC
TRBJ2-5 NA NA TRBV20-1 CSAQGRETQYF TGCAGTGCTCAGGGCCGGGAGACCCAGTACTTC
TRBJ2-7 once NA TRBV9 CASSVGRETYEQYF TGTGCCAGCAGCGTAGGTCGGGAAACCTACGAGCAGTACTTC
TRBJ1-2 NA NA TRBV30 CAWSGLLRLRGYGYTF TGTGCCTGGAGTGGACTTTTACGGCTTAGGGGCTATGGCTACACCTTC
TRBJ1-2 NA NA TRBV13 CASSLQEHYGYTF TGTGCCAGCAGCTTACAGGAACACTATGGCTACACCTTC
TRBJ1-2 NA NA TRBV6-5 CASSTQGSYGYTF TGTGCCAGCAGCACTCAGGGTTCCTATGGCTACACCTTC
TRBJ2-7 NA NA TRBV4-2 CASSPSRRDIRYEQYF TGTGCCAGCAGCCCGTCGAGACGGGACATACGGTACGAGCAGTACTTC
TRBJ1-5 NA NA TRBV7-8 CASSLVWQGSNQPQHF TGTGCCAGCAGCTTAGTTTGGCAGGGGAGCAATCAGCCCCAGCATTTT
TRBJ1-6 NA TRBD1 TRBV7-2 CASSERQGRGSPLHF TGTGCCAGCAGCGAGAGACAGGGACGAGGATCACCCCTCCACTTT
TRBJ1-2 NA TRBD1 TRBV5-1 CASSPGTGLYGYTF TGCGCCAGCAGCCCCGGGACAGGCCTATATGGCTACACCTTC
TRBJ2-1 once NA TRBV15 CATSRDREPYNEQFF TGTGCCACCAGCAGAGATCGGGAGCCTTACAATGAGCAGTTCTTC
TRBJ2-3 NA TRBD1 TRBV7-7 CASSLGDRATDTQYF TGTGCCAGCAGCTTAGGGGACAGGGCAACAGATACGCAGTATTTT
TRBJ2-7 NA NA TRBV7-8 CASSTTRLLEQYF TGTGCCAGCAGCACCACCCGACTCCTCGAGCAGTACTTC
TRBJ2-3 NA NA TRBV5-1 CASSLEPAVSTDTQYF TGCGCCAGCAGCTTGGAGCCAGCGGTTAGCACAGATACGCAGTATTTT
TRBJ2-5 few NA TRBV25-1 CASSEARPGQSQETQYF TGTGCCAGCAGTGAAGCCCGACCCGGACAGTCTCAAGAGACCCAGTACTTC